This is a list of T cell receptor beta chains from one sample in a study of T cell responses to AZD1222 COVID-19 vaccine. Repertoires were generated with immunoSEQ multiplex PCR, while TCRdb's copy carries only in-frame clones and drops some. Of approximately 100,000 clones in the sample, about 83% were seen once. The specimen was peripheral blood, collected on day 0 of AZD1222 vaccination. These receptor sequences come from an adult in good health. Each CDR3 is given with its conserved first and last residue. The D gene is left open where the match is weak. The size of a clone is reported for some rows only, either as once, few or many, or as a class for expanded clones.

size,D,V,J,length,DNA,CDR3
NA,TRBD1,TRBV7-9,TRBJ1-2,16,TGTGCCAGCAGCATAGCCCGGGACAGTAATTCGGATGGCTACACCTTC,CASSIARDSNSDGYTF
once,NA,TRBV7-6,TRBJ1-1,16,TGTGCCAGCAGCTTAGGCACGCGGACGGCGAACACTGAAGCTTTCTTT,CASSLGTRTANTEAFF
NA,TRBD2,TRBV11-2,TRBJ2-3,17,TGTGCCAGCAGCATGCTAGGACTAGCCGAAAGCACAGATACGCAGTATTTT,CASSMLGLAESTDTQYF
NA,NA,TRBV5-4,TRBJ1-1,14,TGTGCCAGCAGCTTGGCGACCGTGAACACTGAAGCTTTCTTT,CASSLATVNTEAFF
NA,NA,TRBV20-1,TRBJ1-1,13,TGCAGTGCTAGTGGGGGGCTGAACACTGAAGCTTTCTTT,CSASGGLNTEAFF
NA,NA,TRBV6-5,TRBJ2-5,11,TGTGCCAGCAGTTCGGAGGAGACCCAGTACTTC,CASSSEETQYF
NA,NA,TRBV11-2,TRBJ2-4,13,TGTGCCAGCAGCTTAGAAAGGGTAAACATTCAGTACTTC,CASSLERVNIQYF
NA,NA,TRBV4-3,TRBJ1-1,14,TGCGCCAGCAGCCAAGGAACTATGGGCACTGAAGCTTTCTTT,CASSQGTMGTEAFF
NA,NA,TRBV2,TRBJ2-7,15,TGTGCCAGCAGTGTTGGACAGCCGACCTCCTACGAGCAGTACTTC,CASSVGQPTSYEQYF
NA,NA,TRBV2,TRBJ2-1,15,TGTGCCAGCAGTGATGTCGGGGCACCCCGATTTGAGCAGTTCTTC,CASSDVGAPRFEQFF
NA,NA,TRBV6-2/TRBV6-3,TRBJ1-2,15,TGTGCCAGCAGCCCGGGGGACGGGCGTAACTATGGCTACACCTTC,CASSPGDGRNYGYTF
NA,TRBD1,TRBV12-3/TRBV12-4,TRBJ2-1,12,TGTGCCAGCAGTCCCGGGACAGGGAAGCAGTTCTTC,CASSPGTGKQFF
NA,NA,TRBV7-9,TRBJ1-4,14,TGTGCCAGCAGCTACAGGGCGGCTAATGAAAAACTGTTTTTT,CASSYRAANEKLFF
NA,TRBD1,TRBV12-3/TRBV12-4,TRBJ1-2,12,TGTGCCAGCAGCCCAGGGGGATATGGCTACACCTTC,CASSPGGYGYTF
NA,NA,TRBV28,TRBJ1-5,13,TGTGCCAGCAGCTATTATAGCAATCAGCCCCAGCATTTT,CASSYYSNQPQHF
NA,NA,TRBV2,TRBJ1-1,14,TGTGCCAGCAGTGCGAGCAGAGTGAACACTGAAGCTTTCTTT,CASSASRVNTEAFF
NA,NA,TRBV28,TRBJ1-6,13,TGTGCCAGCATTTTACGATGGAATTCACCCCTCCACTTT,CASILRWNSPLHF
NA,TRBD1,TRBV7-9,TRBJ2-7,15,TGTGCCAGCAGCCTCAAAGGGGGACAGCCCTACGAGCAGTACTTC,CASSLKGGQPYEQYF
NA,NA,TRBV7-7,TRBJ2-2,15,TGTGCCAGCAGCCCCGCAAATGCGAACACCGGGGAGCTGTTTTTT,CASSPANANTGELFF
NA,TRBD1,TRBV14,TRBJ1-4,17,TGTGCCAGCAGCGAAGCGGGGACAGGGCTTTCCTTTGAAAAACTGTTTTTT,CASSEAGTGLSFEKLFF